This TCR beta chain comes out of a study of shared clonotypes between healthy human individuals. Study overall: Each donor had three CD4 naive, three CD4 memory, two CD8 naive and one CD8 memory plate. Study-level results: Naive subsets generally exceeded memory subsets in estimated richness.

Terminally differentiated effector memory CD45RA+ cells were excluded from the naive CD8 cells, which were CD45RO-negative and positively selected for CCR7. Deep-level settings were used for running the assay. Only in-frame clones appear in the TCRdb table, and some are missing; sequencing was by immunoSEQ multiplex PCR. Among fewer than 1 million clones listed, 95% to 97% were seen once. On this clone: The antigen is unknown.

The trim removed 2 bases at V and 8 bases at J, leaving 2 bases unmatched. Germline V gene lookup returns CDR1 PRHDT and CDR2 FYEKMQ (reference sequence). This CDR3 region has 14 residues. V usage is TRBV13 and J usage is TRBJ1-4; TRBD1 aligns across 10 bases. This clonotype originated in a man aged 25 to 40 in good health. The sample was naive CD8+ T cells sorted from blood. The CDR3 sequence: CASSLRDRGEKLFF. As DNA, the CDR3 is TGTGCCAGCAGCTTAAGGGACAGGGGCGAAAAACTGTTTTTT.